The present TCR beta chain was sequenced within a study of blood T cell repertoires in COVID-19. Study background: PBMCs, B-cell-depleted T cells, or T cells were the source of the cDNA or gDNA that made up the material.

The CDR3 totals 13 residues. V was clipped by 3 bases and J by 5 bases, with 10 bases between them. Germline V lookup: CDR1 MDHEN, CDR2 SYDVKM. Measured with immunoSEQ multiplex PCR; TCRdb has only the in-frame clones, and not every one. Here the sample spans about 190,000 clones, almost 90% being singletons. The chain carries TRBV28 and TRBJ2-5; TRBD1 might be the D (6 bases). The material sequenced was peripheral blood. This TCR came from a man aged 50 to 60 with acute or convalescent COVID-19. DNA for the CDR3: TGTGCCAGCAGTTTTAGGGGGTTGGAGACCCAGTACTTC. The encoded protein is CASSFRGLETQYF.